Shown below are 30 T cell receptor beta chains from a single sample sequenced in a study of T-cell reconstitution after alpha-beta-depleted transplantation in children. The TCRbeta library was prepared with unique molecular identifiers. TCRdb reprocessed the PCR reads via MiXCR and lists one record per CDR3 protein. The sample holds a few hundred thousand distinct CDR3 sequences, 27% seen once. The sequencing here drew on PBMCs, taken before TCRalphabeta/CD19-depleted stem cell transplant. The receptor source for this set is a boy under two years old with Wiskott-Aldrich syndrome, due to receive a stem cell transplant.

This chain joins TRBV4-2 and TRBJ2-3; D might be TRBD1 or TRBD2, each matching 6 bases. The CDR3 has 17 amino acids. V lost 3 bases and J lost 3, with 19 bases in between. CDR1 and CDR2 from the germline V gene are LGHNA and YNFKEQ. CDR3 DNA: TGTGCCAGCAGCCATCTTGAACAGGGAGGAATTACAGATACGCAGTATTTT. Its protein product is CASSHLEQGGITDTQYF.

This clonotype was counted a single time. The chain employs TRBV7-8 and TRBJ2-4, with 14 bases fitting TRBD2. J lost 6 bases, V lost 4 bases, and 8 bases had no gene match. The CDR3 is 17 residues long. In germline, CDR1 is SGHVS, CDR2 FQNEAQ. This CDR3 is CASSSKGLAGAGNIQYF. For the CDR3, the DNA is TGTGCCAGCAGCTCAAAGGGACTAGCGGGAGCGGGAAACATTCAGTACTTC.

J is TRBJ2-7 and V is TRBV5-1, with 7 bases lining up with TRBD2. With 4 bases clipped from V and 3 bases from J, the junction kept 10 bases outside the gene matches. CDR3 length equals 15 residues. Germline values: CDR1 SGHRS, CDR2 YFSETQ. The CDR3 DNA follows: TGCGCCAGCAGCCCGGGACTACCGGGTTTCTACGAGCAGTACTTC. Protein: CASSPGLPGFYEQYF.

J is TRBJ2-1 and V is TRBV10-2, with TRBD2 matching 14 bases. The CDR3 totals 19 residues. Per germline, CDR1 WSHSY and CDR2 SAAADI. The V segment lost 2 bases and the J segment 2 bases; nucleotides outside the gene matches: 8. CDR3 loop: CASSERGLAGGWTYNEQFF. The CDR3 bases are TGCGCCAGCAGTGAGCGAGGACTAGCGGGAGGTTGGACCTACAATGAGCAGTTCTTC.

The sample holds a few counts of this clonotype. The V and J genes are TRBV10-3 and TRBJ2-1; D gene uncertain. This CDR3 region has 14 residues. V was clipped by 0 bases and J by 2 bases, with 5 bases between them. Germline lookup yields CDR1 ENHRY and CDR2 SYGVKD. DNA for the CDR3: TGTGCCATCAGTGAGTCTGGCCCCTACAATGAGCAGTTCTTC. The encoded protein is CAISESGPYNEQFF.

The rearrangement links TRBV20-1 to TRBJ2-5; no clear D. V was clipped by 6 bases and J by 0 bases, with 11 bases between them. This CDR3 is built from 13 residues. In germline, CDR1 is DFQATT, CDR2 SNEGSKA (reference sequence). The CDR3 coding sequence is TGCAGTGCCGCCAAGGGAAACCAAGAGACCCAGTACTTC. As protein: CSAAKGNQETQYF.

The genes are TRBV20-1 and TRBJ2-1; 9 bases align to TRBD2. CDR1 and CDR2 (germline): DFQATT, SNEGSKA (reference sequence). V shed 3 bases and J 6 bases; nucleotides not matched to a gene: 12. The CDR3 covers 16 residues. DNA of the CDR3: TGCAGTGCTAGCCGCCTACTCGGGACTAGCTTCAATGAGCAGTTCTTC. This codes for CSASRLLGTSFNEQFF.

This clonotype has just one count. The CDR3 sequence: CSVGSGDSTDTQYF. DNA of the CDR3: TGCAGTGTAGGAAGCGGAGATAGCACAGATACGCAGTATTTT. The rearrangement links TRBV20-1 to TRBJ2-3; perhaps TRBD2 as D (5 bases). V lost 7 bases, J lost 0 bases, and 14 bases lay in between. From germline, CDR1 is DFQATT and CDR2 SNEGSKA (reference sequence). The CDR3 is 14 amino acids.

The rearrangement uses TRBV5-1 and TRBJ2-3; possibly TRBD1 for D (5 bases). This CDR3 contains 15 residues. Looked up from germline, CDR1 is SGHRS and CDR2 is YFSETQ. V was clipped by 7 bases and J by 2 bases, with 17 bases between them. The CDR3 reads CASAVQGDPTDTQYF. The CDR3 nucleotides are TGCGCCAGCGCTGTCCAGGGTGATCCCACAGATACGCAGTATTTT. The full variable domain, completed using reference TRBV5-1 and TRBJ2-3, is KAGVTQTPRYLIKTRGQQVTLSCSPISGHRSVSWYQQTPGQGLQFLFEYFSETQRNKGNFPGRFSGRQFSNSRSEMNVSTLELGDSALYLCASAVQGDPTDTQYFGPGTRLTVL.

This clonotype was recorded many times. The rearrangement uses TRBV4-1 and TRBJ2-7, with 10 bases identical to TRBD1. V was clipped by 1 base and J by 3 bases; unmatched bases: 12. The CDR3 contains 18 residues. CDR1 MGHRA and CDR2 YSYEKL come from the germline V gene. The CDR3 DNA reads as TGCGCCAGCAGCCAAGGAACTCTAACCGGGACAGGGGTCTACGAGCAGTACTTC. Amino acids: CASSQGTLTGTGVYEQYF.

This clonotype showed up just a few times. The V and J genes are TRBV29-1 and TRBJ2-5; 7 bases line up with TRBD2. Germline loops: CDR1 SQVTM, CDR2 ANQGSEA. CDR3 length: 13 amino acids. Germline trimming cut 2 bases from V and 4 bases from J; bases unmatched to any gene: 4. The CDR3 reads CSVERLARETQYF. Here the CDR3 DNA reads TGCAGCGTTGAAAGACTAGCCAGAGAGACCCAGTACTTC.

This chain joins TRBV14 and TRBJ2-3; 9 nucleotides match TRBD2. The CDR3 contains 15 residues. V shed 4 bases, J shed 2 bases, and the junction held 4 bases outside the gene matches. In germline, CDR1 is SGHDN, CDR2 FVKESK. CDR3 DNA sequence: TGTGCCAGCAGCCCCGTAGCGGGAGTCACAGATACGCAGTATTTT. As protein: CASSPVAGVTDTQYF. Drawing the rest from reference TRBV14 and TRBJ2-3, the complete variable domain is EAGVTQFPSHSVIEKGQTVTLRCDPISGHDNLYWYRRVMGKEIKFLLHFVKESKQDESGMPNNRFLAERTGGTYSTLKVQPAELEDSGVYFCASSPVAGVTDTQYFGPGTRLTVL.

The rearrangement uses TRBV5-1 and TRBJ2-7, with TRBD1 matching over 9 bases. The germline gives CDR1 SGHRS, CDR2 YFSETQ. After removal of 1 base from V and 1 base from J, the junction contained 9 bases not matched to a gene. The CDR3 has 17 residues. The CDR3 here is CASSLSAQGAVSYEQYF. CDR3 nucleotide sequence: TGCGCCAGCAGCTTGAGCGCACAGGGGGCCGTGTCCTACGAGCAGTACTTC. Full variable domain (rest looked up from reference TRBV5-1 and TRBJ2-7): KAGVTQTPRYLIKTRGQQVTLSCSPISGHRSVSWYQQTPGQGLQFLFEYFSETQRNKGNFPGRFSGRQFSNSRSEMNVSTLELGDSALYLCASSLSAQGAVSYEQYFGPGTRLTVT.

The genes are TRBV5-1 and TRBJ2-7; 8 nucleotides align to TRBD1. The CDR3 is 15 residues long. Unmatched junction bases numbered 11, after V lost 4 bases and J lost 5 bases. Germline V gene sequence: CDR1 SGHRS, CDR2 YFSETQ. CDR3 region: CASSHVQTGVNEQYF. CDR3 sequence (DNA): TGCGCCAGCAGCCACGTCCAGACAGGGGTGAACGAGCAGTACTTC.

This clonotype has just a few counts. The chain recombines TRBV12-3 or TRBV12-4 with TRBJ2-7; unclear D gene. The CDR3 has 14 residues. V gave up 3 bases and J gave up 2 bases, with 11 bases separating them. The chain's CDR3 is CASSFGDTTYEQYF. In DNA form, the CDR3 reads TGTGCCAGCAGTTTCGGAGACACAACCTACGAGCAGTACTTC.

The V and J genes are TRBV20-1 and TRBJ2-6; 10 bases agree with TRBD1. The CDR3 contains 16 residues. With 3 bases clipped from V and 3 bases from J, the junction kept 5 bases outside the gene matches. Germline V lookup: CDR1 DFQATT, CDR2 SNEGSKA (reference sequence). The CDR3 reads CSASDRGQDGANVLTF. The DNA for the CDR3 is TGCAGTGCTAGTGACAGGGGGCAGGATGGGGCCAACGTCCTGACTTTC.

This chain uses TRBV5-1 with TRBJ1-4, with D possibly being TRBD1 (6 bases). This CDR3 contains 15 residues. V was pared by 0 bases and J by 4 bases, with 10 bases between. Germline CDR1 reads SGHRS; CDR2 reads YFSETQ. CDR3 coding DNA: TGCGCCAGCAGCTTGGGGACAGCTTTTAATGAAAAACTGTTTTTT. It codes for CASSLGTAFNEKLFF.

The J gene is TRBJ2-1, the V gene TRBV20-1; 13 positions agree with TRBD2. With V trimmed by 5 bases and J by 10 bases, 17 bases remained unmatched. This CDR3 is 17 amino acids long. The germline V gene encodes CDR1 DFQATT and CDR2 SNEGSKA (reference sequence). CDR3 DNA: TGCAGTGCTCCTACTAGCGGGAGGGGTTTTTCTCGAGGGGAGCAGTTCTTC. Translating gives CSAPTSGRGFSRGEQFF.

Concerning this clonotype itself: This may be a read error: a much more frequent sequence differs by one nucleotide. The rearrangement joins TRBV3-1 to TRBJ2-5; D remains unclear. The CDR3 consists of 11 residues. From germline, CDR1 is LGHDT and CDR2 YNNKEL (reference sequence). The germline V and J ends were trimmed by 3 bases and 3 bases, with 2 bases remaining between them. Written as DNA, the CDR3 is TGTGCCAGCAGCCACGAAGAGACCCAGTACTTC. Protein product: CASSHEETQYF.

This clonotype was seen only a few times. The chain combines TRBV5-5 with TRBJ1-2, with TRBD1 as a possible D gene (5 bases). The CDR3 is made up of 14 amino acids. Trimming removed 5 bases at V and 13 bases at J, with 24 bases between. CDR1 and CDR2 from the germline V gene are SGHKS and YYEKEE (reference sequence). This CDR3 reads CASSSGGGNRNSTF. The DNA for the CDR3 is TGTGCCAGCAGTTCCGGGGGGGGGAATCGTAATAGCACCTTC.

J is TRBJ2-5 and V is TRBV15; no clear D. V was trimmed by 0 bases and J by 5 bases, leaving 7 bases between them. The CDR3 is made up of 13 amino acids. In germline, CDR1 is LNHNV, CDR2 YYDKDF (reference sequence). CDR3 residues: CATSRDWRETQYF. CDR3 coding DNA: TGTGCCACCAGCAGAGATTGGCGGGAGACCCAGTACTTC. The variable domain in full, with the rest retrieved from reference TRBV15 and TRBJ2-5, is DAMVIQNPRYQVTQFGKPVTLSCSQTLNHNVMYWYQQKSSQAPKLLFHYYDKDFNNEADTPDNFQSRRPNTSFCFLDIRSPGLGDTAMYLCATSRDWRETQYFGPGTRLLVL.

This clonotype was seen only a few times. V gene TRBV20-1 combines with J gene TRBJ1-6, with no clear D. V lost 0 bases to trimming and J lost 11 bases, with 11 bases between them. CDR3 length: 13 residues. Germline V gene sequence: CDR1 DFQATT, CDR2 SNEGSKA (reference sequence). For the CDR3, the DNA is TGCAGTGCTAGAGATCCCGGAACAACACCCCTCCACTTT. This gives the protein CSARDPGTTPLHF.

This clonotype was seen at least ten times. CDR3 coding DNA: TGTGCCACCAGTGATCCCGGGACTAGCGCTTTCACAGATACGCAGTATTTT. This gives the protein CATSDPGTSAFTDTQYF. This chain links TRBV24-1 with TRBJ2-3, with 10 bases identical to TRBD2. V shed 3 bases and J 2 bases; nucleotides not matched to a gene: 7. CDR1 and CDR2 (germline): KGHDR, SFDVKD. CDR3 size: 17 residues.

This chain uses TRBV5-5 with TRBJ2-1; D is tentatively TRBD1 or TRBD2 (6 bases each). There are 14 residues in the CDR3. Germline V gene data show CDR1 as SGHKS and CDR2 as YYEKEE (reference sequence). The V end lost 2 bases, the J end lost 10 bases, and 16 bases lay between the germline ends. For the CDR3, the DNA is TGTGCCAGCAGCTTTAACAGGGAGGCGGGCGAGCAGTTCTTC. Amino acids: CASSFNREAGEQFF.

V usage is TRBV20-1 and J usage is TRBJ2-7, with 10 bases that match TRBD2. The CDR3 covers 14 residues. V shed 3 bases, J shed 6 bases, and the junction held 8 bases outside the gene matches. Germline CDR1 reads DFQATT; CDR2 reads SNEGSKA (reference sequence). CDR3 sequence: CSASPLAGVSEQYF. The CDR3 DNA follows: TGCAGTGCTAGCCCCCTAGCGGGAGTCAGCGAGCAGTACTTC.

This clonotype was picked up a small number of times. This CDR3 reads CSARTGTGGSSVSQPQHF. CDR3 DNA sequence: TGCAGTGCTAGGACCGGGACAGGAGGTTCCTCAGTCAGTCAGCCCCAGCATTTT. The rearrangement joins TRBV20-1 to TRBJ1-5, with 8 positions matching TRBD1. From germline, CDR1 is DFQATT and CDR2 SNEGSKA (reference sequence). V trimming: 3 bases; J trimming: 6 bases; junction bases outside the gene matches: 19. The CDR3 is made up of 18 amino acids.

The chain combines TRBV7-2 with TRBJ2-5; 12 nucleotides match TRBD2. V lost 5 bases and J lost 5; bases outside the gene matches: 6. There are 15 residues in the CDR3. CDR1 SGHTA and CDR2 FQGNSA come from the germline V gene. The DNA of the CDR3 is TGTGCCAGCAGCAAGACTAGCGGGAGTGGGGAGACCCAGTACTTC. Translating it yields CASSKTSGSGETQYF.

V usage is TRBV20-1 and J usage is TRBJ2-1; TRBD2 matches at 8 bases. The germline V gene encodes CDR1 DFQATT and CDR2 SNEGSKA (reference sequence). This CDR3 has 16 amino acids. The CDR3, as DNA: TGCAGCGGAGAAAATTTAGCGGGGACTTCATACAATGAGCAGTTCTTC. Its translation is CSGENLAGTSYNEQFF.

DNA of the CDR3: TGTGCCAGCAGGTCCTCAGGGGAAGATACGCAGTATTTT. Encoded protein: CASRSSGEDTQYF. The chain employs TRBV12-3 or TRBV12-4 and TRBJ2-3, with a weak D call TRBD1 (6 bases). V lost 6 bases to trimming and J lost 5 bases, with 12 bases between them. The CDR3 has 13 amino acids.

This clonotype was seen only a few times. The chain joins TRBV4-1 to TRBJ2-1; 10 positions match TRBD2. CDR3 size: 17 residues. Germline V gene sequence: CDR1 MGHRA, CDR2 YSYEKL. V lost 1 base, J lost 0 bases, and 3 bases stayed unmatched. The CDR3 nucleotides read TGCGCCAGCAGCCAAGTAGCTAGCGGGAGCTCCTACAATGAGCAGTTCTTC. Encoded protein: CASSQVASGSSYNEQFF.